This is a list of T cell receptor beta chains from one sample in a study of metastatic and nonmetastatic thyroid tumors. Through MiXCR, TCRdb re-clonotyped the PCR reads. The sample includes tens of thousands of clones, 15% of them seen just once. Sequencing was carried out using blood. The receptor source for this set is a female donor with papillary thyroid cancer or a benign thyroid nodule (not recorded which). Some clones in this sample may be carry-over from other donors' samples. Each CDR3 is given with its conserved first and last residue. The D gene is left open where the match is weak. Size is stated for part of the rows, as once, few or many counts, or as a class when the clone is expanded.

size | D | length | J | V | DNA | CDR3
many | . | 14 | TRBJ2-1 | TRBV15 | TGTGCCACCAGTCACGGGGGATCTGGCAATGAGCAGTTCTTC | CATSHGGSGNEQFF
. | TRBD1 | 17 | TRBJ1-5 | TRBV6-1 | TGTGCCATCAGTGCCTGTACAGGGGGCTATAGCAATCAGCCCCAGCATTTT | CAISACTGGYSNQPQHF
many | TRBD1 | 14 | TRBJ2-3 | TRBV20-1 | TGCAGTGCTGATGGACAGGGGGTTCCGGATACGCAGTATTTT | CSADGQGVPDTQYF
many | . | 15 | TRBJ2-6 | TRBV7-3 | TGTGCCAGCAGCCCTAGACATGCTGGGGCCAACGTCCTGACTTTC | CASSPRHAGANVLTF
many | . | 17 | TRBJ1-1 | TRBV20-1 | TGCAGTGCTAGAGAGGCAACCAGGAGTGGGGTGAACACTGAAGCTTTCTTT | CSAREATRSGVNTEAFF
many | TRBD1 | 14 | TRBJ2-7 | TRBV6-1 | TGTGCCAGCAGTGGTTCAGGGGGTTTCTACGAGCAGTACTTC | CASSGSGGFYEQYF
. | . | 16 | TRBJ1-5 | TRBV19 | TGCGCCAGTAGTGGGGGGAGGACCCAAGGCAACCAGCCCCAGCATTTT | CASSGGRTQGNQPQHF
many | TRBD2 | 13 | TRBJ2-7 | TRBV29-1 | TGCAGCGTGGGACTAGCGGGGGGGCACGAGCAGTACTTC | CSVGLAGGHEQYF
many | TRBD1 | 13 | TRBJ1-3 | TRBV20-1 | TGCAGTGCTTACGACAGGGGAGGAAACACCATATATTTT | CSAYDRGGNTIYF
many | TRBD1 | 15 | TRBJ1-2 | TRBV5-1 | TGCGCCAGCAGCTCGCGGTCCGGGACAGGACCCTCCTACACCTTC | CASSSRSGTGPSYTF
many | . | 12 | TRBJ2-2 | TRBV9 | TGTGCCAGCAGCGTAGGGGTCGGGGAGCTGTTTTTT | CASSVGVGELFF
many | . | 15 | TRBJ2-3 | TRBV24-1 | TGTGCCACCAGTGATTTAGGCGGCACAGCCACTACGCAGTATTTT | CATSDLGGTATTQYF
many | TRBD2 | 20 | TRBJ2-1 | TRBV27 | TGTGCCAGCAGTTTTGAGGCCCCTAGCGGGGGCGGGGGCTCCTACAATGAGCAGTTCTTC | CASSFEAPSGGGGSYNEQFF
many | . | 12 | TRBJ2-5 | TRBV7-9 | TGTGCCAGCGGACAGACGAAAGAGACCCAGTACTTC | CASGQTKETQYF
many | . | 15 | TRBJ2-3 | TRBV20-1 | TGCAGTGCTACAGGGTCTGCAGCATACACAGATACGCAGTATTTT | CSATGSAAYTDTQYF
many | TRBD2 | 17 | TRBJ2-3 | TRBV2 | TGTGCCAGCACCGGAGGGGTAGCGGGGGGCCCCACAGATACGCAGTATTTT | CASTGGVAGGPTDTQYF
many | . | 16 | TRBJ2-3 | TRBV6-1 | TGTGCCAGCAGTGAATTACCCCCCCCGTTTGGAGATACGCAGTATTTT | CASSELPPPFGDTQYF
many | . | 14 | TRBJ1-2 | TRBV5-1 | TGCGCCAGCAGTCCCACCACCGGGGCTGCTGGCTACACCTTC | CASSPTTGAAGYTF
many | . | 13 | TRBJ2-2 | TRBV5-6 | TGTGCCAGCAGACTACAGGGTGCCGGGGAGCTGTTTTTT | CASRLQGAGELFF
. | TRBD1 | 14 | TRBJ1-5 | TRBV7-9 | TGTGCCAGCATCTTACCCCGACAGGGTCCGCCCCAGCATTTT | CASILPRQGPPQHF
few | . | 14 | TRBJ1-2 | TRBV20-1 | TGCAGTGCTAGTTTGCTGTTTGATAACTATGGCTACACCTTC | CSASLLFDNYGYTF
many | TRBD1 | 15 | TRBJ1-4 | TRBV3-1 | TGTGCCAGCAGCTCTCGGACAGGGGTCCATGAAAAACTGTTTTTT | CASSSRTGVHEKLFF
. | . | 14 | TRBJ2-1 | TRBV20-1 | TGCAGTGCTAGAGACCAGGGGAATGTCAATGAGCAGTTCTTC | CSARDQGNVNEQFF
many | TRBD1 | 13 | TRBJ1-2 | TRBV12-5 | TGTGCTAGTGGTTTTGGACAGGGCGAAGGCTACACCTTC | CASGFGQGEGYTF
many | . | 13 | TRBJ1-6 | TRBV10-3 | TGTGCCATCAGGGATGGACCCGAAGCCCCCCTCCACTTT | CAIRDGPEAPLHF
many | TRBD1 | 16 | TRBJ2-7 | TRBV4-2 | TGTGCCAGCAGCCAAACCCCAGGACAGGGTAAGAACGAGCAGTACTTC | CASSQTPGQGKNEQYF
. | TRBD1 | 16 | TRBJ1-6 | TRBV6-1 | TGTGCCAGAATTCTACGAGGGGGCTACTATAATTCACCCCTCCACTTT | CARILRGGYYNSPLHF
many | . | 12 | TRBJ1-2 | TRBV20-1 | TGCAGTGTCAGACGGACGGGCTATGGCTACACCTTC | CSVRRTGYGYTF